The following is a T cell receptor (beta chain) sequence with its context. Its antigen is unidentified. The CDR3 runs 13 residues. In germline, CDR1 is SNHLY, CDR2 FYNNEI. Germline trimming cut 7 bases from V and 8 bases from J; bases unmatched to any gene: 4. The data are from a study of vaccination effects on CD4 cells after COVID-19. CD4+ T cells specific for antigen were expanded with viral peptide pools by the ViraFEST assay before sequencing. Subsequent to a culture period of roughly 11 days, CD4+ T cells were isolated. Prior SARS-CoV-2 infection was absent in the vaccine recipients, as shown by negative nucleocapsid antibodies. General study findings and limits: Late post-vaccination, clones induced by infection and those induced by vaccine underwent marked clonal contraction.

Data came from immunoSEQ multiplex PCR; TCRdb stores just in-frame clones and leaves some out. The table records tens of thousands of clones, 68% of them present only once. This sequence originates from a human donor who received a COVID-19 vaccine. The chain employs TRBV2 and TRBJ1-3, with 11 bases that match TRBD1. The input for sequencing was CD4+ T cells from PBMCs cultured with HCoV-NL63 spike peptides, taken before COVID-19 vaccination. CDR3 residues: CASTGQGADTIYF. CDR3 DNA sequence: TGTGCCAGCACCGGACAGGGGGCGGACACCATATATTTT.